One sample yielded the 5 T cell receptor beta chains listed below, sequenced in a study of human T cells and chemical hapten exposure. Specified time point: patch test 3, about 24 weeks after DPC sensitization. Treatment given: therapeutic diphenylcyclopropenone sensitization with weekly scalp DPC. TCRdb reprocessed the RACE reads with MiXCR, giving one entry per CDR3 protein. Among about 97,000 distinct CDR3 sequences listed, 27% were seen once. The specimen was whole blood, collected in connection with sensitization to the hapten diphenylcyclopropenone (DPC). The receptors stem from a man in his forties with alopecia areata. Some clones in this sample may be carry-over from other donors' samples.

This clonotype has more than one count but fewer than ten. This chain joins TRBV20-1 and TRBJ1-6; perhaps TRBD1 as D (5 bases). CDR3 length: 15 residues. Per germline, CDR1 DFQATT and CDR2 SNEGSKA (reference sequence). V lost 6 bases to trimming and J lost 8 bases, with 20 bases between them. As DNA, the CDR3 is TGCAGTGCCTTTTTTTCAGGGCGGGATGATTCACCCCTCCACTTT. Its protein is CSAFFSGRDDSPLHF.

The J gene is TRBJ2-7, the V gene TRBV30, with 8 bases that match TRBD2. The germline V gene encodes CDR1 GTSNPN and CDR2 SVGIG (reference sequence). Trimming cost V 8 bases and J 7 bases; bases outside gene matches: 10. There are 12 residues in the CDR3. This chain's CDR3 is CARQVTGGEQYF. The CDR3 DNA reads TGTGCCCGCCAAGTGACGGGAGGGGAGCAGTACTTC.

The V and J genes are TRBV10-3 and TRBJ2-7; D not certain. Between the trimmed V and J ends, which lost 3 bases and 0 bases, there was a span of 12 bases. CDR1 and CDR2 from the germline V gene are ENHRY and SYGVKD. This CDR3 comprises 15 residues. The CDR3 protein is CAISDDFSNSYEQYF. CDR3 DNA: TGTGCCATCAGTGACGACTTTTCTAACTCCTACGAGCAGTACTTC.

This clonotype showed up just a few times. This chain joins TRBV4-3 and TRBJ1-4, with a tentative D call TRBD1 (5 bases). Germline lookup yields CDR1 LGHNA and CDR2 YSLEER. V dropped 0 bases and J dropped 5 bases, with 13 bases sitting between them. The CDR3 spans 16 residues. In DNA form, the CDR3 reads TGCGCCAGCAGCCAAGATACAGGACATAGAAATGAAAAACTGTTTTTT. This translates into CASSQDTGHRNEKLFF.

V gene TRBV20-1 combines with J gene TRBJ2-7; tentative D call: TRBD1 (6 bases). Trimming removed 0 bases from V and 3 bases from J, with 12 bases in between. The CDR3 runs to 14 residues. Germline V gene lookup returns CDR1 DFQATT and CDR2 SNEGSKA (reference sequence). CDR3: CSAREVQGFYEQYF. In nucleotides, the CDR3 is TGCAGTGCTAGAGAGGTGCAGGGGTTCTACGAGCAGTACTTC.